These T cell receptor beta chains were read from a single sample in a study of T-cell memory formation after mild COVID-19. MiXCR, applied by TCRdb to the 5' RACE reads, yields one record per CDR3 protein. The sample comprises some 450,000 distinct CDR3 sequences, around 18% of which are singletons, and 7.5% to 9.5% rests with the top ten. Sequenced sample: PBMCs or a T cell subset sorted from them (not recorded which). These receptors came from an adult woman who had mild COVID-19 (a few samples of this study predate the infection). Cell type and time point are not known. The CDR3 runs from the conserved cysteine through the conserved F or W. The D gene is left open where the match is weak. Where a row states a size, it is once, few, many or the class of an expanded clone; other rows omit it.

j_call,d_call,v_call,clone_size,cdr3_aa,cdr3_nt
TRBJ2-1,NA,TRBV4-1,NA,CASSQDWRGVVSSNEQFF,TGCGCCAGCAGCCAAGACTGGAGGGGAGTGGTTTCTTCGAATGAGCAGTTCTTC
TRBJ2-7,NA,TRBV5-1,NA,CASSPRGPYEQYF,TGCGCCAGCAGTCCAAGGGGACCCTACGAGCAGTACTTC
TRBJ2-2,NA,TRBV6-5,NA,CASRPRGYTGELFF,TGTGCCAGCAGACCCCGGGGATACACCGGGGAGCTGTTTTTT
TRBJ2-3,TRBD2,TRBV7-8,few,CASSPFAGGADTQYF,TGTGCCAGCAGCCCCTTCGCGGGAGGGGCAGATACGCAGTATTTT
TRBJ2-7,NA,TRBV30,few,CACPFGGDFYEQYF,TGTGCCTGCCCGTTCGGTGGGGATTTCTACGAGCAGTACTTC
TRBJ2-1,NA,TRBV27,NA,CASSLGWGHLSSYNEQFF,TGTGCCAGCAGTTTGGGTTGGGGACACCTCAGCTCCTACAATGAGCAGTTCTTC
TRBJ1-1,NA,TRBV10-3,few,CAISENPGLNTEAFF,TGTGCCATCAGTGAGAACCCGGGGTTGAACACTGAAGCTTTCTTT
TRBJ1-5,NA,TRBV2,NA,CASVESYSNQPQHF,TGTGCCAGCGTCGAGAGTTATAGCAATCAGCCCCAGCATTTT
TRBJ2-4,TRBD1,TRBV7-2,NA,CASSLDLTGAAKNIQYF,TGTGCCAGCAGCTTAGACCTCACAGGGGCAGCCAAAAACATTCAGTACTTC
TRBJ2-7,NA,TRBV20-1,many,CSAAPLSGDSYEQYF,TGCAGTGCCGCCCCCTTGAGCGGAGACTCCTACGAGCAGTACTTC